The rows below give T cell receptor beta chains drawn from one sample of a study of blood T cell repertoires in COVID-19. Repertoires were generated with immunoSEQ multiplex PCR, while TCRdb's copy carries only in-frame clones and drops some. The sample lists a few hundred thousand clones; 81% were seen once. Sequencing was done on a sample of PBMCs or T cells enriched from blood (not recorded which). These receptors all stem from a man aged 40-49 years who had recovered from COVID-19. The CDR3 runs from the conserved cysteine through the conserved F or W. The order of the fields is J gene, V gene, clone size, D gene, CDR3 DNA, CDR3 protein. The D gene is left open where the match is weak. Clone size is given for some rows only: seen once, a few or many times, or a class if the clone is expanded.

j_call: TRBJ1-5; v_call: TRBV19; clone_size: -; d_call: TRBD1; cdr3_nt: TGTGCCAGTAGCCTAGACCAGACAGGGGCAAAGTTTAGCAATCAGCCCCAGCATTTT; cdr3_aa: CASSLDQTGAKFSNQPQHF
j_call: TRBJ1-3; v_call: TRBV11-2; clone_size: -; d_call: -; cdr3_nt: TGTGCCAGCAGCTTGACAGGTTTTGGAAACACCATATATTTT; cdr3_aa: CASSLTGFGNTIYF
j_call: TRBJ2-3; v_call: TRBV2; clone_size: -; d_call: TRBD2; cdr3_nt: TGTGCCACCAGGACTAGGAGCACAGATACGCAGTATTTT; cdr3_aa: CATRTRSTDTQYF
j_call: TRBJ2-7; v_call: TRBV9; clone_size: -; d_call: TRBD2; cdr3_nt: TGTGCCAGCAGCGTAGGAGTGACGGCTAGCGGGGGAACCTACGAGCAGTACTTC; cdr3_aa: CASSVGVTASGGTYEQYF
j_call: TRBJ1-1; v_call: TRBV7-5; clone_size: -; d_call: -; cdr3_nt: TGTGTCAGAAGCTCGTCTTGGACAGTTAATATGAACACTGAAGCTTTCTTT; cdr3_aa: CVRSSSWTVNMNTEAFF
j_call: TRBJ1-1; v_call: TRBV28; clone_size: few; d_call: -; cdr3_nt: TGTGCCAGCACTAGGCGAGGGGGTGTGAACACTGAAGCTTTCTTT; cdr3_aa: CASTRRGGVNTEAFF
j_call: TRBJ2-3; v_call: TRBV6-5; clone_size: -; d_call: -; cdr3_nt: TGTGCCAGCAGGCCCCAGGGTAGCACAGATACGCAGTATTTT; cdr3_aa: CASRPQGSTDTQYF
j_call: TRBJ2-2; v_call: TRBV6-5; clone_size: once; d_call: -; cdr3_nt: TGTGCCAGTGCGGGTGACTGGGCGTCCGGGGAGCTGTTTTTT; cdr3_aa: CASAGDWASGELFF
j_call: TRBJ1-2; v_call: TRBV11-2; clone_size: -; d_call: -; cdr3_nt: TGTGCCAGCAGCTTAGACCTAGGCAGTACCTTTGGCTACACCTTC; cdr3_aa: CASSLDLGSTFGYTF
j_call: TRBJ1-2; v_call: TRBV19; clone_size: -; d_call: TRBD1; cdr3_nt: TGTGCCAGTAGTGTTACAGGGGGCGGCTCCTATGGCTACACCTTC; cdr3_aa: CASSVTGGGSYGYTF
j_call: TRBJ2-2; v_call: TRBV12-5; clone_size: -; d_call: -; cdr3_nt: TGTGCTAGTGGTCCTTACGTGGTGGCAGGGGTGATCGGGGAGCTGTTTTTT; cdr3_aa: CASGPYVVAGVIGELFF
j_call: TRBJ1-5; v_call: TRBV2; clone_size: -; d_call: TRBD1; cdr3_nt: TGTGCCAGCTCCGGGACAGGGGGACGTAGCAATCAGCCCCAGCATTTT; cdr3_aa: CASSGTGGRSNQPQHF
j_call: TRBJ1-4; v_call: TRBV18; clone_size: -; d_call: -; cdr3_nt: TGTGCCAGCTCACTAAGGAGTGAGGAAAAACTGTTTTTT; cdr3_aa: CASSLRSEEKLFF
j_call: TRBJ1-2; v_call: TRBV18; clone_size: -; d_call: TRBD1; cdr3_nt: TGTGCCAGCTCACCGAGGGACAGCAACTATGGCTACACCTTC; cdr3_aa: CASSPRDSNYGYTF
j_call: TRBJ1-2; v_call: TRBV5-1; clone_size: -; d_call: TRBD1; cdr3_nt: TGCGCCAGCAGCTTAGAGGGACAGGTCTATGGCTACACCTTC; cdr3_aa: CASSLEGQVYGYTF
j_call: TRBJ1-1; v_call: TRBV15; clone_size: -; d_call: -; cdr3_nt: TGTGCCACCAGCAGGGGGTGGGGAGGGGTTTTCGTCACTGAAGCTTTCTTT; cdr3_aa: CATSRGWGGVFVTEAFF
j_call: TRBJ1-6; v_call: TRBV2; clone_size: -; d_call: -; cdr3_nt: TGTGCCAGCAGTGAGTTTCACCCCGCGGACTCCTATAATTCACCCCTCCACTTT; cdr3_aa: CASSEFHPADSYNSPLHF
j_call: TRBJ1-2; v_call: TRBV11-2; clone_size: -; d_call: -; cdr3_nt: TGTGCCAGCAGCCATGGGACTGGGAACTATGGCTACACCTTC; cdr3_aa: CASSHGTGNYGYTF
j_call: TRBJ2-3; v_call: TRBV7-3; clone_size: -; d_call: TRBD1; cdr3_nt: TGTGCCAGCAGCCTGGACAGGGGTGGTACAGATACGCAGTATTTT; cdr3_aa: CASSLDRGGTDTQYF
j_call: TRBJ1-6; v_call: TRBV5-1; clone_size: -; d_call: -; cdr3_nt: TGCGCCAGCAGCTTGGTCCCCGGCGGGGCCAGTTCACCCCTCCACTTT; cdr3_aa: CASSLVPGGASSPLHF
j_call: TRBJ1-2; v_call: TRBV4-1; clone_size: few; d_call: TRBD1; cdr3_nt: TGCGCCAGCAGCCAAGACCCAGGGGGTAACTATGGCTACACCTTC; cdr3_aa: CASSQDPGGNYGYTF
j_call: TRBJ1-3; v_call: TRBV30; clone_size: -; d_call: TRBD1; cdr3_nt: TGTGCCTGGAGGAGGACAGGCAACTCTGGAAACACCATATATTTT; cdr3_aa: CAWRRTGNSGNTIYF
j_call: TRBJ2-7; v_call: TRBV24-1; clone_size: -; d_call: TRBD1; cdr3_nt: TGTGCCACCAGTGAGAAAGACAGGGATTACGAGCAGTACTTC; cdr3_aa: CATSEKDRDYEQYF
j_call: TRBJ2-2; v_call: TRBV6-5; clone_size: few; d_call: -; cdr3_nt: TGTGCCAGCAGAGCGGTGCAACGTGGGGGGGAGCTGTTTTTT; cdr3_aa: CASRAVQRGGELFF
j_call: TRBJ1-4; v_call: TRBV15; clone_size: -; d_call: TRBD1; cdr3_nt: TGTGCCACCAGCAGAGGGACAGGGGGACCCACAACTAATGAAAAACTGTTTTTT; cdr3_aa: CATSRGTGGPTTNEKLFF
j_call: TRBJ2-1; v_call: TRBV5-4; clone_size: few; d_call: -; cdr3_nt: TGTGCCAGCAGCCGTTACAATGAGCAGTTCTTC; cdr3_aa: CASSRYNEQFF
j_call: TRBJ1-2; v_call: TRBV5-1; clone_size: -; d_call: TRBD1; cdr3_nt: TGCGCCAGCAGCTTGGGGGACAGCTCACTCTACACCTTC; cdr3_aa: CASSLGDSSLYTF
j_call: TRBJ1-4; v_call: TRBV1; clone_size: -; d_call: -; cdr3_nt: TGCACCAGCAGTCTTAGGACAGGGGGTCTTGCAACTAATGAAAAACTGTTTTTT; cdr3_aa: CTSSLRTGGLATNEKLFF
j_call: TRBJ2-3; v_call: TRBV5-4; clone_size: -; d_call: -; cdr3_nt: TGTGCCAGCAGCTTGGGGCGGGGTACCTCACGCACAGATACGCAGTATTTT; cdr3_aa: CASSLGRGTSRTDTQYF
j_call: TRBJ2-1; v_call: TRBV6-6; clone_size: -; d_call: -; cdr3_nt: TGTGCCAGCACACTGGAGGGCGTGAGCAATGAGCAGTTCTTC; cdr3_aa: CASTLEGVSNEQFF
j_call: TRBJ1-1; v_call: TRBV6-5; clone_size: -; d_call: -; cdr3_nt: TGTGCCAGCAGCGCCGAGGTCAGAAGCAACACTGAAGCTTTCTTT; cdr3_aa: CASSAEVRSNTEAFF
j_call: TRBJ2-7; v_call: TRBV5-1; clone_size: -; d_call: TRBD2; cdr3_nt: TGCGCCAGCGGACTAGCGGGAGACTACGAGCAGTACTTC; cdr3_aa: CASGLAGDYEQYF
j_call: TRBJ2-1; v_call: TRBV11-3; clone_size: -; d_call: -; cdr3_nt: TGTGCCAGCAGCTTAGGACGGCGGGGTGATGAGCAGTTCTTC; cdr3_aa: CASSLGRRGDEQFF
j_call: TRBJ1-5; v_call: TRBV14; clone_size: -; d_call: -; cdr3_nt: TGTGCCAGCAGCCAAGACCCCGGGCAGCCCCAGCATTTT; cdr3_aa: CASSQDPGQPQHF
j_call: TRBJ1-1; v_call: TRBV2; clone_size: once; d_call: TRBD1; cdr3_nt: TGTGCCAGCTCGGGACAGGGAGTCACTGAAGCTTTCTTT; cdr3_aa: CASSGQGVTEAFF
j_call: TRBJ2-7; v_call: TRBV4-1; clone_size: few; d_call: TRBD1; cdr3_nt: TGCGCCAGCAGCCGCGCCGGGACAGGGGGCTACGAGCAGTACTTC; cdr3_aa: CASSRAGTGGYEQYF
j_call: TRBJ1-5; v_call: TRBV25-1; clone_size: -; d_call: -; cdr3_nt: TGTGCCAGCAGTTCACAGGGACGAGGCAATCAGCCCCAGCATTTT; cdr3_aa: CASSSQGRGNQPQHF